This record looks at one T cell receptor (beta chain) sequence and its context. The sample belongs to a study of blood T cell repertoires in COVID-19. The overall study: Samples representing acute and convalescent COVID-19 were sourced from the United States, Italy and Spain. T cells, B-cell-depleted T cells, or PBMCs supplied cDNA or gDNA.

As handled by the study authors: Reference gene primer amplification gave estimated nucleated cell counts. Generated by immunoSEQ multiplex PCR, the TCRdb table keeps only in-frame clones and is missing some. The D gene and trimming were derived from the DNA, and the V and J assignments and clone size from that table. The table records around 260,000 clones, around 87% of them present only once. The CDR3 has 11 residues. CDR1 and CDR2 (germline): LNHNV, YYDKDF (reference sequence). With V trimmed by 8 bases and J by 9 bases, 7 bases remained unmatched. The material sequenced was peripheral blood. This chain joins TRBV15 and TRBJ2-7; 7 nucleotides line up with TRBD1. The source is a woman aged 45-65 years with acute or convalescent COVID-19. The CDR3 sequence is CATAMGDRQYF. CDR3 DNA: TGTGCCACCGCGATGGGGGACAGGCAGTACTTC. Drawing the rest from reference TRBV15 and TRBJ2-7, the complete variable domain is DAMVIQNPRYQVTQFGKPVTLSCSQTLNHNVMYWYQQKSSQAPKLLFHYYDKDFNNEADTPDNFQSRRPNTSFCFLDIRSPGLGDTAMYLCATAMGDRQYFGPGTRLTVT.